This T cell receptor beta chain was identified during a study of regulatory T cells in long-lasting Graves disease. Study-wide context: Patients newly diagnosed with Graves' had been on antithyroid drugs for under 3 months.

Time point indicated: newly diagnosed GD, antithyroid drugs for less than 3 months. PBMC-extracted RNA yielded the TCR library. Through Arm-PCR of CDR3 regions and iRepertoire HTBI primers, TCR beta libraries were built. Using its own MiXCR run on the multiplex PCR reads, TCRdb lists one record per CDR3 protein. This sample carries fewer than 450,000 distinct CDR3 sequences, 14% to 15% of them seen once, and the ten largest clones take approximately 8%. This clonotype was detected many times. The data were also submitted as part of a second study, on T cells in Graves' hyperthyroidism and ophthalmopathy. That paper adds: Expanded thyroid clonotypes (above 0.001) were mostly also found in blood.

The clonotype was recovered from a middle-aged woman with Graves disease. The source was peripheral blood mononuclear cells (PBMCs), collected at new diagnosis, from a patient treated with antithyroid drugs.

In DNA, the CDR3 is TGTGCCAGCGGGGACCTCGCGGATGAAAAACTGTTTTTT. Its protein is CASGDLADEKLFF. The chain uses TRBV25-1 and TRBJ1-4; TRBD1 might be the D (5 bases). Trimming took 8 bases from V and 6 from J, leaving 13 bases between them. Germline V gives CDR1 MGHDK, CDR2 SYGVNS. The CDR3 has 13 residues.